The 25 T cell receptor beta chains in this list originate from one sample, sequenced in a study of cytomegalovirus exposure and HLA in healthy donors. PCR amplification relied on 60 Vbeta primers (plus 13 Jbeta primers). Sequenced by immunoSEQ multiplex PCR; TCRdb stores in-frame clones only, minus some. The ten top clones account for roughly 6.1%, within a sample of 53,000 or so clones. The sequencing sample was made of PBMCs. The receptors come from a male donor in good health and CMV-seropositive.

DNA of the CDR3: TGTGCCAGCAGATACCCACTAGCGGGGGGAAACACAGATACGCAGTATTTT. It specifies CASRYPLAGGNTDTQYF. The chain has TRBV28 and TRBJ2-3, with 12 bases lining up with TRBD2. Trimming took 6 bases from V and 2 from J; bases not matched to a gene: 9. CDR3 size: 17 residues. CDR1 and CDR2 (germline): MDHEN, SYDVKM. The full variable domain, in which reference TRBV28 and TRBJ2-3 provide the parts outside the CDR3, is DVKVTQSSRYLVKRTGEKVFLECVQDMDHENMFWYRQDPGLGLRLIYFSYDVKMKEKGDIPEGYSVSREKKERFSLILESASTNQTSMYLCASRYPLAGGNTDTQYFGPGTRLTVL.

V and J are TRBV2 and TRBJ1-5; D is uncertain. Trimming removed 7 bases at V and 7 bases at J, with 11 bases between. Germline loops: CDR1 SNHLY, CDR2 FYNNEI. CDR3 length: 12 residues. The CDR3: CASMADSQPQHF. DNA of the CDR3: TGTGCCAGCATGGCAGATTCGCAGCCCCAGCATTTT.

This rearrangement joins TRBV5-8 to TRBJ2-5; TRBD2 aligns across 9 bases. Germline CDR1 reads SGHTS; CDR2 reads YDEGEE. V gave up 4 bases and J gave up 0 bases; unmatched junction bases: 13. The CDR3 is made up of 18 amino acids. CDR3 sequence reads: CASSTAPRLAVYQETQYF. DNA for the CDR3: TGTGCCAGCAGCACCGCCCCAAGACTAGCGGTCTACCAAGAGACCCAGTACTTC. The full variable domain, with the rest looked up from reference TRBV5-8 and TRBJ2-5, is EAGVTQSPTHLIKTRGQQATLRCSPISGHTSVYWYQQALGLGLQFLLWYDEGEERNRGNFPPRFSGRQFPNYSSELNVNALELEDSALYLCASSTAPRLAVYQETQYFGPGTRLLVL.

The V gene is TRBV7-7, the J gene TRBJ2-2; D is undetermined. Germline loops: CDR1 SSHAT, CDR2 FNYEAQ (reference sequence). CDR3 length: 12 amino acids. The V gene lost 1 base and the J gene lost 7 bases, with 4 bases spanning the gap. DNA of the CDR3: TGTGCCAGCAGCTTAGTTCACGGGGAGCTGTTTTTT. It encodes CASSLVHGELFF.

The chain uses TRBV10-3 and TRBJ2-3; possibly TRBD1 for D (6 bases). The germline V gene has CDR1 ENHRY and CDR2 SYGVKD. The CDR3 is made up of 14 amino acids. Trimming cost V 8 bases and J 4 bases, with 16 bases left between them. The CDR3, as DNA: TGTGCCATCGGCAGCCCAGACAGGCCAGATACGCAGTATTTT. Amino acids: CAIGSPDRPDTQYF.

The chain employs TRBV7-8 and TRBJ1-5, with D hard to call. Trimming removed 4 bases from V and 1 base from J, with 14 bases in between. Looked up from germline, CDR1 is SGHVS and CDR2 is FQNEAQ. The CDR3 contains 16 residues. CDR3 in amino acids: CASSYETGGSNQPQHF. The CDR3 coding sequence is TGTGCCAGCAGCTATGAAACGGGAGGGAGCAATCAGCCCCAGCATTTT.

The genes are TRBV30 and TRBJ1-1; D is unclear. The CDR3 length is 12 residues. V gave up 1 base and J gave up 7 bases, with 10 bases separating them. Per the germline V gene, CDR1 is GTSNPN and CDR2 is SVGIG (reference sequence). CDR3 nucleotide sequence: TGTGCCTGGAGTGGGGATGGAGGTGAAGCTTTCTTT. Protein: CAWSGDGGEAFF.

V gene TRBV15 combines with J gene TRBJ1-4; 7 nucleotides match TRBD1. CDR3 size: 13 residues. Germline CDR1 is LNHNV and CDR2 is YYDKDF (reference sequence). V shed 5 bases and J 8 bases; nucleotides not matched to a gene: 5. CDR3 DNA sequence: TGTGCCACCAGCCCCCCAGGGGGGGAAAAACTGTTTTTT. Protein sequence: CATSPPGGEKLFF.

This sequence joins TRBV10-3 and TRBJ1-1; 9 positions agree with TRBD1. With 6 bases clipped from V and 0 bases from J, the junction kept 2 bases outside the gene matches. The CDR3 covers 14 residues. Per the germline V gene, CDR1 is ENHRY and CDR2 is SYGVKD. In DNA, the CDR3 is TGTGCCATCAGGGGGACAGGGTTGAACACTGAAGCTTTCTTT. Translation: CAIRGTGLNTEAFF.

V usage is TRBV10-3 and J usage is TRBJ1-2, with TRBD1 identical over 8 bases. Trimming removed 4 bases from V and 7 bases from J; junction bases left unmatched: 2. The CDR3 extends over 12 amino acids. The germline V gene has CDR1 ENHRY and CDR2 SYGVKD. The CDR3 DNA sequence: TGTGCCATCAGTGGGGACAGGACTGGCTACACCTTC. Protein: CAISGDRTGYTF.

V and J are TRBV10-3 and TRBJ1-1, with a possible D match to TRBD1 (5 bases). CDR1 is ENHRY and CDR2 is SYGVKD in the germline V gene. V lost 10 bases and J lost 3, with 15 bases in between. This CDR3 has 13 residues. The CDR3: CATGRGGDTEAFF. The DNA of the CDR3 is TGTGCCACCGGCCGGGGGGGGGACACTGAAGCTTTCTTT.

The chain has TRBV30 and TRBJ2-7; D ambiguous. Per the germline V gene, CDR1 is GTSNPN and CDR2 is SVGIG (reference sequence). Deletions cut 0 bases from V and 5 bases from J, with 5 bases between. The CDR3 is made up of 11 amino acids. The CDR3 here is CAWSVTDEQYF. The CDR3 region has the DNA TGTGCCTGGAGTGTGACTGACGAGCAGTACTTC.

This chain uses TRBV30 with TRBJ2-7, with D unclear. With 2 bases removed from V and 5 bases from J, the gap between germline ends came to 13 bases. This CDR3 region has 13 residues. Germline loops: CDR1 GTSNPN, CDR2 SVGIG (reference sequence). The chain's CDR3 is CAWSLARFNEQYF. The CDR3 DNA is TGTGCCTGGAGTCTCGCCAGGTTCAACGAGCAGTACTTC.

The chain carries TRBV30 and TRBJ1-2; no reliable D call. The CDR3 covers 11 residues. Between the trimmed V and J ends, which lost 0 bases and 8 bases, there was a span of 7 bases. Per germline, CDR1 GTSNPN and CDR2 SVGIG (reference sequence). The CDR3 DNA is TGTGCCTGGAGTGTTTCGGGGGGCTACACCTTC. This gives the protein CAWSVSGGYTF.

The genes are TRBV6-5 and TRBJ2-7; TRBD1 agrees at 8 bases. CDR3 length equals 13 residues. After removal of 4 bases from V and 8 bases from J, the junction contained 7 bases not matched to a gene. Germline CDR1 reads MNHEY; CDR2 reads SVGAGI. The CDR3 sequence: CASSSPDRAQQYF. The CDR3 DNA reads TGTGCCAGCAGTTCCCCGGACAGGGCCCAGCAGTACTTC.

The CDR3 loop reads CASSTPPGQGNTGELFF. CDR3 DNA: TGTGCCAGTAGTACCCCTCCGGGACAGGGGAACACCGGGGAGCTGTTTTTT. The chain has TRBV19 and TRBJ2-2, with 9 positions matching TRBD1. The CDR3 consists of 17 residues. Germline CDR1 LNHDA, CDR2 SQIVND (reference sequence). V trimming: 4 bases; J trimming: 1 base; junction bases outside the gene matches: 7.

The chain couples TRBV7-8 to TRBJ1-1; D is undetermined. The CDR3 has 13 amino acids. CDR1 is SGHVS, CDR2 FQNEAQ, per germline. Trimming removed 5 bases at V and 5 bases at J, with 12 bases between. The chain's CDR3 is CASSQSRGTEAFF. CDR3 coding DNA: TGTGCCAGCAGCCAAAGCCGGGGAACTGAAGCTTTCTTT.

The rearrangement uses TRBV7-9 and TRBJ2-7; the match to TRBD1 covers 8 bases. Per the germline V gene, CDR1 is SEHNR and CDR2 is FQNEAQ (reference sequence). CDR3 length: 16 residues. Trimming took 4 bases from V and 0 from J; bases not matched to a gene: 8. CDR3 loop: CASSSTDRGSSYEQYF. As DNA, the CDR3 is TGTGCCAGCAGCTCGACAGACAGGGGAAGCTCCTACGAGCAGTACTTC.

The J gene is TRBJ2-3, the V gene TRBV4-1; 11 bases agree with TRBD2. V dropped 1 base and J dropped 8; count of bases not matched to a gene: 8. CDR1 MGHRA and CDR2 YSYEKL come from the germline V gene. The CDR3 runs 16 residues. The CDR3 region has the DNA TGCGCCAGCAGCCAAGTCCTAGCGGGGGGACACGGTACGCAGTATTTT. It translates to CASSQVLAGGHGTQYF.

V usage is TRBV19 and J usage is TRBJ1-5; unclear D gene. Germline V CDR1 and CDR2: LNHDA, SQIVND (reference sequence). Between the trimmed V and J ends, which lost 7 bases and 3 bases, there was a span of 10 bases. This CDR3 region has 13 residues. The CDR3 bases are TGTGCCAGTACCCCGGGTTTCAATCAGCCCCAGCATTTT. Its protein is CASTPGFNQPQHF.

Points on this clone: Other DNA sequences within the sample encode an identical CDR3. The rearrangement joins TRBV5-1 to TRBJ1-1; no clear D gene. The CDR3 runs 13 residues. Germline CDR1 SGHRS, CDR2 YFSETQ. V was pared by 4 bases and J by 5 bases, with 12 bases between. The CDR3 is CASSLTGGTEAFF. DNA for the CDR3: TGCGCCAGCAGCCTGACGGGTGGGACTGAAGCTTTCTTT.

The chain joins TRBV19 to TRBJ1-5; D gene ambiguous. The CDR3 contains 13 residues. Germline CDR1 is LNHDA and CDR2 is SQIVND (reference sequence). V shed 3 bases and J shed 5 bases, with 8 bases lying between them. This CDR3 reads CASSIGRDQPQHF. The CDR3 coding sequence is TGTGCCAGTAGTATCGGGAGGGATCAGCCCCAGCATTTT.

This rearrangement joins TRBV10-3 to TRBJ1-2; D is possibly TRBD1 (6 bases). V was cut by 7 bases and J by 0 bases, with 15 bases left in between. CDR3 length: 15 amino acids. Germline V CDR1 and CDR2: ENHRY, SYGVKD. The CDR3 here is CAITADSRANYGYTF. In DNA form, the CDR3 reads TGTGCCATCACGGCGGACAGCCGGGCTAACTATGGCTACACCTTC.

V and J are TRBV14 and TRBJ2-7, with a tentative D call TRBD2 (7 bases). The CDR3 runs 18 residues. Germline assignment: CDR1 SGHDN and CDR2 FVKESK. V lost 5 bases to trimming and J lost 0 bases, with 23 bases between them. CDR3 bases: TGTGCCAGCAGCTTCAAGGGGGGGAGCCAAAGGAACTCCTACGAGCAGTACTTC. It is translated as CASSFKGGSQRNSYEQYF.

This chain connects TRBV7-8 to TRBJ1-1; 8 bases match TRBD1. The CDR3 spans 16 residues. Germline V lookup: CDR1 SGHVS, CDR2 FQNEAQ. V lost 3 bases and J lost 0; bases outside the gene matches: 6. DNA of the CDR3: TGTGCCAGCAGCTTGTCGGCAGGGGGCGTGAACACTGAAGCTTTCTTT. It encodes CASSLSAGGVNTEAFF.